The 31 T cell receptor beta chains presented below share a single source sample, sequenced in a study of CD8+ T cells in alopecia areata listed by TCRdb under 2018. The treatment or condition label on this specimen signifies: oral pan-JAK inhibitor, 5-10 mg twice daily. Libraries were prepared through the immunoSEQ multiplex PCR assay. RNA was extracted from all samples and reverse transcribed into cDNA as template for TCR sequencing. TCRdb provides this immuneACCESS table in a form limited to in-frame rearrangements. Some clones are lacking; in checked studies, under half of them reflect an unresolved V gene, and why the rest are absent is not known. This sample gives over 250,000 clones in total; 50% to 75% of them show up just once. Of the sample, roughly 0.93% is held by the ten largest clones. The specimen was CD4+ T cells sorted from blood, collected around week 54, from a patient treated with tofacitinib. Receptor source: a human donor with alopecia areata.

The V gene is TRBV7-2, the J gene TRBJ2-3; perhaps TRBD2 as D (5 bases). V gave up 6 bases and J gave up 6 bases, with 19 bases separating them. The CDR3 is 15 residues long. Germline V gene lookup returns CDR1 SGHTA and CDR2 FQGNSA. CDR3 residues: CASRHFGGSEDTQYF. The DNA for the CDR3 is TGTGCCAGCAGACATTTTGGCGGTAGCGAGGATACGCAGTATTTT. The full variable domain, with the rest looked up from reference TRBV7-2 and TRBJ2-3, is GAGVSQSPSNKVTEKGKDVELRCDPISGHTALYWYRQSLGQGLEFLIYFQGNSAPDKSGLPSDRFSAERTGGSVSTLTIQRTQQEDSAVYLCASRHFGGSEDTQYFGPGTRLTVL.

The chain couples TRBV7-3 to TRBJ2-3; D is perhaps TRBD2 (6 bases). The germline CDR1 and CDR2 sequences are SGHTA and FQGTGA. The CDR3 runs to 15 residues. V gave up 0 bases and J gave up 9 bases, with 16 bases separating them. The CDR3: CASSLTLGGVETQYF. The CDR3 DNA follows: TGTGCCAGCAGCTTAACTTTGGGCGGGGTTGAGACGCAGTATTTT.

The rearrangement joins TRBV5-4 to TRBJ2-1; 9 nucleotides line up with TRBD2. The germline V gene has CDR1 SGHNT and CDR2 YYREEE (reference sequence). The CDR3 runs 16 residues. Germline trimming cut 2 bases from V and 7 bases from J; bases unmatched to any gene: 10. CDR3 sequence (DNA): TGTGCCAGCAGCTTTAAAGCGGGGGGCCCGTGGAATGAGCAGTTCTTC. Translating it yields CASSFKAGGPWNEQFF.

The chain has TRBV4-1 and TRBJ1-6; no clear D gene. V was shortened by 4 bases and J by 9 bases, with 16 bases between the two germline ends. This CDR3 is built from 15 residues. CDR1 and CDR2 from the germline V gene are MGHRA and YSYEKL. This chain's CDR3 is CASSLEMGIGSPLHF. CDR3 coding DNA: TGCGCCAGCAGCCTTGAGATGGGGATCGGTTCACCCCTCCACTTT.

The CDR3 sequence: CSVPPQTSYNEQFF. The CDR3 DNA reads as TGCAGCGTCCCCCCACAGACCTCCTACAATGAGCAGTTCTTC. The chain combines TRBV29-1 with TRBJ2-1; no reliable D call. The germline V gene has CDR1 SQVTM and CDR2 ANQGSEA. The CDR3 spans 14 residues. Deletions cut 6 bases from V and 0 bases from J, with 12 bases between.

The J gene is TRBJ2-7, the V gene TRBV29-1; a possible D gene is TRBD1 (6 bases). Per germline, CDR1 SQVTM and CDR2 ANQGSEA. This CDR3 has 12 amino acids. Trimming removed 7 bases at V and 2 bases at J, with 12 bases between. CDR3: CSGTTGPYEQYF. CDR3 sequence (DNA): TGCAGCGGCACAACAGGGCCCTACGAGCAGTACTTC.

The chain carries TRBV5-6 and TRBJ2-5; D is unclear. The V end was cut by 9 bases, the J end by 5 bases, with 14 bases between. Germline-derived CDR1 and CDR2 are SGHDT and YYEEEE. This CDR3 has 12 residues. The CDR3 DNA reads TGTGCCACCCGGCGGCTCAATGAGACCCAGTACTTC. The encoded protein is CATRRLNETQYF.

This chain links TRBV5-1 with TRBJ2-7; TRBD2 agrees at 7 bases. With V trimmed by 4 bases and J by 7 bases, 8 bases remained unmatched. CDR1 and CDR2 (germline): SGHRS, YFSETQ. The CDR3 covers 13 residues. The CDR3 protein is CASSDQTSTEQYF. CDR3 coding DNA: TGCGCCAGCAGCGATCAGACTAGCACAGAGCAGTACTTC. Supplemented by reference TRBV5-1 and TRBJ2-7, the full variable domain reads KAGVTQTPRYLIKTRGQQVTLSCSPISGHRSVSWYQQTPGQGLQFLFEYFSETQRNKGNFPGRFSGRQFSNSRSEMNVSTLELGDSALYLCASSDQTSTEQYFGPGTRLTVT.

The chain combines TRBV4-2 with TRBJ1-1; tentatively, D is TRBD1 (6 bases). CDR3 length equals 16 residues. Germline lookup yields CDR1 LGHNA and CDR2 YNFKEQ. Trimming removed 3 bases from V and 0 bases from J, with 14 bases in between. The CDR3 DNA reads TGTGCCAGCAGCCAGCCCCACAGGGAAATGAACACTGAAGCTTTCTTT. Translating gives CASSQPHREMNTEAFF.

The chain is built from TRBV5-1 and TRBJ2-1; no definite D call. The germline gives CDR1 SGHRS, CDR2 YFSETQ. The CDR3 has 18 amino acids. V was cut by 1 base and J by 0 bases, with 17 bases left in between. Written as DNA, the CDR3 is TGCGCCAGCAGCTTGATGGGCCCGACACAAAACTCCTACAATGAGCAGTTCTTC. Residues: CASSLMGPTQNSYNEQFF.

The CDR3 sequence is CAWRLAGETDTQYF. The CDR3 nucleotides read TGTGCCTGGAGACTAGCGGGGGAAACAGATACGCAGTATTTT. The genes are TRBV30 and TRBJ2-3; TRBD2 aligns across 11 bases. Trimming at V came to 3 bases and at J to 3 bases, leaving 2 bases not matched to a gene. Germline V gene data show CDR1 as GTSNPN and CDR2 as SVGIG (reference sequence). This CDR3 region has 14 residues.

The rearrangement uses TRBV30 and TRBJ1-3, with D unclear. V lost 3 bases, J lost 4 bases, and 7 bases lay in between. Germline V gene lookup returns CDR1 GTSNPN and CDR2 SVGIG (reference sequence). There are 12 residues in the CDR3. The CDR3 DNA reads TGTGCCTGGAGCCGTATCGGAAACACCATATATTTT. Encoded protein: CAWSRIGNTIYF.

This clone occurred a few times. The same CDR3 can be traced to other DNA sequences in this sample. The rearrangement links TRBV11-3 to TRBJ2-3; D gene unclear. Deletions cut 1 base from V and 1 base from J, with 6 bases between. Germline CDR1 SGHNT, CDR2 YENEEA. The CDR3 consists of 14 residues. DNA for the CDR3: TGTGCCAGCAGCTTAGGGCAGGGCACAGATACGCAGTATTTT. It is translated as CASSLGQGTDTQYF.

This rearrangement joins TRBV29-1 to TRBJ1-6; weak D call: TRBD1 (6 bases). V lost 7 bases and J 6 bases, leaving 13 bases between the germline ends. Germline CDR1 is SQVTM and CDR2 is ANQGSEA. The CDR3 covers 13 residues. The CDR3 coding sequence is TGCAGCGCCCGCAGGGGTTCTAATTCACCCCTCCACTTT. Translation gives CSARRGSNSPLHF.

V gene TRBV11-2 combines with J gene TRBJ2-1, with D possibly being TRBD1 or TRBD2 (6 bases each). The CDR3 loop spans 14 amino acids. Per germline, CDR1 SGHAT and CDR2 FQNNGV. V was cut by 5 bases and J by 2 bases, with 10 bases left in between. The CDR3 nucleotides read TGTGCCAGCAGCGGGGGGCTGGCCTACAATGAGCAGTTCTTC. It specifies CASSGGLAYNEQFF. Combining the CDR3 with reference TRBV11-2 and TRBJ2-1 gives the whole variable domain EAGVAQSPRYKIIEKRQSVAFWCNPISGHATLYWYQQILGQGPKLLIQFQNNGVVDDSQLPKDRFSAERLKGVDSTLKIQPAKLEDSAVYLCASSGGLAYNEQFFGPGTRLTVL.

The chain recombines TRBV5-6 with TRBJ1-2; tentatively, D is TRBD1 (5 bases). The ends were cut back, 2 bases at V and 4 bases at J, with 9 bases in the middle. This CDR3 has 13 residues. Germline assignment: CDR1 SGHDT and CDR2 YYEEEE. This CDR3 reads CASSLRQLYGYTF. CDR3 DNA: TGTGCCAGCAGCTTACGACAGCTCTATGGCTACACCTTC.

The chain has TRBV9 and TRBJ2-3; D is possibly TRBD1 or TRBD2 (5 bases each). This CDR3 spans 15 amino acids. Germline assignment: CDR1 SGDLS and CDR2 YYNGEE. The V end lost 7 bases, the J end lost 0 bases, and 15 bases lay between the germline ends. CDR3 sequence: CASSTGPTSTDTQYF. The DNA for the CDR3 is TGTGCCAGCTCGACGGGACCAACTAGCACAGATACGCAGTATTTT.

The chain joins TRBV5-1 to TRBJ2-5; D is possibly TRBD1 (7 bases). Germline V CDR1 and CDR2: SGHRS, YFSETQ. This CDR3 is 14 amino acids long. The ends were cut back, 4 bases at V and 2 bases at J, with 12 bases in the middle. CDR3 sequence: CASSIAGGQETQYF. The CDR3 DNA is TGCGCCAGCAGCATCGCAGGGGGGCAAGAGACCCAGTACTTC.

Details on this clone: Other DNA variants within this sample encode the same CDR3. The chain uses TRBV11-3 and TRBJ2-3; tentatively, D is TRBD1 (5 bases). Germline V gene lookup returns CDR1 SGHNT and CDR2 YENEEA. CDR3 length: 14 residues. The ends were cut back, 1 base at V and 3 bases at J, with 8 bases in the middle. The CDR3 nucleotides are TGTGCCAGCAGCTTAGGGCAGGGTACAGATACGCAGTATTTT. Its protein is CASSLGQGTDTQYF.

The rearrangement uses TRBV25-1 and TRBJ1-2, with TRBD1 identical over 7 bases. The CDR3 sequence is 13 residues long. CDR1 is MGHDK, CDR2 SYGVNS, per germline. J gave up 5 bases and V 2 bases, and 2 bases lay outside the gene matches. The CDR3 reads CASSEDRAYGYTF. CDR3 DNA sequence: TGTGCCAGCAGTGAAGACAGGGCGTATGGCTACACCTTC.

V and J are TRBV7-2 and TRBJ2-3, with a tentative D call TRBD1 (5 bases). Germline V gene sequence: CDR1 SGHTA, CDR2 FQGNSA. This CDR3 contains 15 residues. Trimming took off 0 bases at V and 7 bases at J, with 14 bases between the two ends. In DNA, the CDR3 is TGTGCCAGCAGCTTAGCTTGGGGCGCCTCATATACGCAGTATTTT. Translating it yields CASSLAWGASYTQYF. The full variable domain, with the rest looked up from reference TRBV7-2 and TRBJ2-3, is GAGVSQSPSNKVTEKGKDVELRCDPISGHTALYWYRQSLGQGLEFLIYFQGNSAPDKSGLPSDRFSAERTGGSVSTLTIQRTQQEDSAVYLCASSLAWGASYTQYFGPGTRLTVL.

This clone was found a few times. J is TRBJ2-1 and V is TRBV7-8; D call uncertain. Germline lookup yields CDR1 SGHVS and CDR2 FQNEAQ. The CDR3 totals 13 residues. Trimming removed 5 bases from V and 4 bases from J, with 9 bases in between. The CDR3 DNA reads as TGTGCCAGCAGCCGGACCCTTTACAATGAGCAGTTCTTC. Amino acid sequence: CASSRTLYNEQFF.

To note about this clone: The sample carries other DNA sequences with the same CDR3. The V call is TRBV5-1, the J call TRBJ2-1, with D unresolved. Germline CDR1 SGHRS, CDR2 YFSETQ. Trimming removed 0 bases from V and 0 bases from J, with 7 bases in between. The CDR3 totals 15 residues. Here the CDR3 reads CASSLVSGSYNEQFF. CDR3 nucleotides: TGCGCCAGCAGCTTGGTTTCGGGCTCCTACAATGAGCAGTTCTTC. Together with reference TRBV5-1 and TRBJ2-1, the CDR3 gives the full variable domain: KAGVTQTPRYLIKTRGQQVTLSCSPISGHRSVSWYQQTPGQGLQFLFEYFSETQRNKGNFPGRFSGRQFSNSRSEMNVSTLELGDSALYLCASSLVSGSYNEQFFGPGTRLTVL.

This clone is a singleton in its sample. The chain has TRBV30 and TRBJ2-2; D might be TRBD1 (7 bases). The germline V and J ends were trimmed by 5 bases and 4 bases, with 14 bases remaining between them. CDR3 length: 14 amino acids. Germline V gene sequence: CDR1 GTSNPN, CDR2 SVGIG (reference sequence). The CDR3 reads CAWAGTVSTGELFF. CDR3 sequence (DNA): TGTGCCTGGGCGGGGACAGTTTCCACCGGGGAGCTGTTTTTT.

This clone was seen more than once but under ten times. The chain couples TRBV6-4 to TRBJ2-3, with unresolved D. V gave up 2 bases and J gave up 4 bases, with 7 bases separating them. Germline V gene data show CDR1 as MRHNA and CDR2 as SNTAGT. The CDR3 spans 13 residues. CDR3 amino acids: CASSDETADTQYF. Here the CDR3 DNA reads TGTGCCAGCAGTGACGAAACTGCAGATACGCAGTATTTT.

This chain connects TRBV5-6 to TRBJ2-2; perhaps TRBD2 as D (6 bases). Looked up from germline, CDR1 is SGHDT and CDR2 is YYEEEE. V lost 4 bases, J lost 3 bases, and 13 bases lay in between. CDR3 size: 15 residues. The chain's CDR3 is CASSIAGLHTGELFF. The CDR3 coding sequence is TGTGCCAGCAGCATCGCGGGGCTCCACACCGGGGAGCTGTTTTTT.

The chain carries TRBV6-5 and TRBJ2-1; 9 bases are a match to TRBD1. Germline V gene lookup returns CDR1 MNHEY and CDR2 SVGAGI. With 5 bases clipped from V and 9 bases from J, the junction kept 8 bases outside the gene matches. The length of the CDR3 is 14 residues. As DNA, the CDR3 is TGTGCCAGCAGTCCACAGGGGGCTTGGACTGAGCAGTTCTTC. This sequence encodes CASSPQGAWTEQFF.

This clone was counted a few times. The chain joins TRBV6-5 to TRBJ1-6, with 8 bases lining up with TRBD1. The CDR3 extends over 15 amino acids. Germline V gene sequence: CDR1 MNHEY, CDR2 SVGAGI. V was clipped by 5 bases and J by 7 bases; unmatched bases: 7. CDR3 sequence reads: CASSTRQGWNSPLHF. Written as DNA, the CDR3 is TGTGCCAGCAGTACCCGACAGGGGTGGAATTCACCCCTCCACTTT.

The rearrangement joins TRBV25-1 to TRBJ2-5, with D maybe TRBD1 (5 bases). CDR1 is MGHDK and CDR2 is SYGVNS in the germline V gene. Trimming removed 4 bases from V and 1 base from J, with 10 bases in between. The CDR3 totals 14 residues. This CDR3 reads CASSVYRFQETQYF. In nucleotides, the CDR3 is TGTGCCAGCAGTGTATACAGGTTCCAAGAGACCCAGTACTTC.

The chain has TRBV29-1 and TRBJ2-6; a possible D gene is TRBD1 (6 bases). Looked up from germline, CDR1 is SQVTM and CDR2 is ANQGSEA. V lost 4 bases to trimming and J lost 4 bases, with 11 bases between them. This CDR3 spans 14 amino acids. DNA of the CDR3: TGCAGCGTTGGACAGGTCAACGGGGCCAACGTCCTGACTTTC. This encodes CSVGQVNGANVLTF.

The chain has TRBV29-1 and TRBJ1-2, with a possible D match to TRBD1 (5 bases). V lost 6 bases, J lost 8 bases, and 7 bases lay in between. CDR1 SQVTM and CDR2 ANQGSEA come from the germline V gene. The CDR3 totals 9 residues. DNA of the CDR3: TGCAGCGTGGGGGAAGGCTACACCTTC. This gives the protein CSVGEGYTF.